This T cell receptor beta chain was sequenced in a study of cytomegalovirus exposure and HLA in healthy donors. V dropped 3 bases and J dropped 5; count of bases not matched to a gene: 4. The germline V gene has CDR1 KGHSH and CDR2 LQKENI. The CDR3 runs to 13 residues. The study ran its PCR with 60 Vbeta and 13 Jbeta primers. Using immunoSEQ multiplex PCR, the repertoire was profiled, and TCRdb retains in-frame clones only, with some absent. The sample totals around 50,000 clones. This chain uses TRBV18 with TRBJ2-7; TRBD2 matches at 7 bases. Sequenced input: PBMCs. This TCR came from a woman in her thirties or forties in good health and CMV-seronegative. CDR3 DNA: TGTGCCAGCTCACCTCGACTAGCTCACGAGCAGTACTTC. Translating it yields CASSPRLAHEQYF.